This T cell receptor (beta chain) was identified during a study of OX40 agonist ivuxolimab in advanced cancers. The method was immunoSEQ multiplex PCR; TCRdb's version includes in-frame clones alone and lacks a portion of them. Of approximately 45,000 clones listed, roughly four fifths are singletons. The J segment lost 7 bases and the V segment lost 8 bases, leaving 6 bases of the junction unmatched. Germline V gene data show CDR1 as MDHEN and CDR2 as SYDVKM. The CDR3 runs to 13 residues. This receptor was identified in an adult with an advanced solid tumor such as melanoma, head and neck, liver or kidney cancer. The chain couples TRBV28 to TRBJ2-1, with 9 bases identical to TRBD2. Sequenced material: CD4+ or CD8+ T cells sorted from blood, taken in a trial of the OX40 agonist ivuxolimab. In nucleotides, the CDR3 is TGTGCCAGCGGGCTAGCGGGAAGGAATGAGCAGTTCTTC. Translating it yields CASGLAGRNEQFF.